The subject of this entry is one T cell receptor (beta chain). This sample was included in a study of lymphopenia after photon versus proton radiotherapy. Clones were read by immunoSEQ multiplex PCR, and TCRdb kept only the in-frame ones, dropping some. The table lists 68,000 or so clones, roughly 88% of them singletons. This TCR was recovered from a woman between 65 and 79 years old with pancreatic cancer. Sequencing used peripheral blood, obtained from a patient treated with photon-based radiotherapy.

DNA of the CDR3: TGTGCTAGACAAGAGACCCAGTACTTC. It is translated as CARQETQYF. The chain carries TRBV12-5 and TRBJ2-5, with no clear D. The CDR3 has 9 amino acids. The V end lost 9 bases, the J end lost 2 bases, and 1 base lay between the germline ends. Germline loops: CDR1 LGHNT, CDR2 FRNRAP. The full variable domain, in which reference TRBV12-5 and TRBJ2-5 provide the parts outside the CDR3, is DARVTQTPRHKVTEMGQEVTMRCQPILGHNTVFWYRQTMMQGLELLAYFRNRAPLDDSGMPKDRFSAEMPDATLATLKIQPSEPRDSAVYFCARQETQYFGPGTRLLVL.